The entry below gives a single T cell receptor beta chain sequence along with its context. This sample was taken from a study of control samples from healthy donors and cancer patients. Some clones are missing from TCRdb's copy, which holds only in-frame ones; the method was immunoSEQ multiplex PCR. The table has tens of thousands of clones, about 91% seen once. The source of this sequence is a man younger than 45 with colorectal cancer. The sequencing input was PBMCs.

CDR3 coding DNA: TGTGCCAGTAGTATACACCCGGGACAGCGACATAGCAATCAGCCCCAGCATTTT. Its translation is CASSIHPGQRHSNQPQHF. The chain links TRBV19 to TRBJ1-5, with TRBD1 matching over 7 bases. The germline gives CDR1 LNHDA, CDR2 SQIVND (reference sequence). Losses at the gene ends were 2 bases for V and 0 bases for J; bases not matched to a gene: 10. This CDR3 has 18 amino acids.